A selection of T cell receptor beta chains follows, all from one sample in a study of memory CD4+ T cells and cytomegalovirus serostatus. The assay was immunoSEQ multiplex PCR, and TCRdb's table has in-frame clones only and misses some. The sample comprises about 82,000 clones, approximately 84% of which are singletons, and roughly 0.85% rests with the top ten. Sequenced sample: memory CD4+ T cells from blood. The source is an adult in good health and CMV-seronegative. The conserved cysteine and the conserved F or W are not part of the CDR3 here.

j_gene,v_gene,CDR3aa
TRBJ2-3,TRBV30,AWNLAGADTQY
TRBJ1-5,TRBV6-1,ASNHRDGPYQPQH
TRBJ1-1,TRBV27,ASSPIGAPGDTEAF
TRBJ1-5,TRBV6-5,ASSQRGLYQPQH
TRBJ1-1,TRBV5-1,ASRAGRDTEAF
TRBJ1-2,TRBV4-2,ASSPREGSNYGYT
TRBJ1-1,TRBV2,ASSRVGDTEAF
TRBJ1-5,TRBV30,AWSSFRGANDQPQH
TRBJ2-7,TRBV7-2,ASSSEGRSYEQY
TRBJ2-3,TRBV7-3,ASSHSSGGSGDTQY
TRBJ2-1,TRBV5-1,ASSLRPPAGGTNFHNEQF
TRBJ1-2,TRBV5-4,ASSSGTGADQSYT
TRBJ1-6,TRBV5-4,ASSLEAVSSYNSPLH
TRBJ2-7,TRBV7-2,ASSLLAGFTYEQY
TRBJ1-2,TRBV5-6,ASSRTGRDYGYT
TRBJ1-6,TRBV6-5,ASHSGHYNSPLH
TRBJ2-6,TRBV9,ASSDRLAGAAGANVLT
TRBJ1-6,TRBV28,ASSLSRVTSPLH
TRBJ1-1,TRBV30,AWTSGPTSTEAF
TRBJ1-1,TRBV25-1,ASSELQGVGEAF
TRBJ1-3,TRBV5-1,ASSLGGPSGNTIY
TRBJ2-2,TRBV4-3,ASSQEAGPNTGELF
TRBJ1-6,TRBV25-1,ASSVTADYNSPLH
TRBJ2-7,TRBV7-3,ASRITPGKGYEQY
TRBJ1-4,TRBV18,ASSPLGLNEKLF
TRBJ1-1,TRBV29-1,SVRAGSAGTEAF
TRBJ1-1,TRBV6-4,ASSGDYRVRGNTEAF
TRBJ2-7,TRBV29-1,SVSTGQGYEQY
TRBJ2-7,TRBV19,ASSIGIASYEQY
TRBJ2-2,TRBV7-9,ASSLVRAGTGELF